This T cell receptor (beta chain) was documented in a study of T-cell memory formation after mild COVID-19. Germline loops: CDR1 MNHEY, CDR2 SMNVEV (reference sequence). There are 13 residues in the CDR3. V lost 7 bases and J 5 bases, leaving 15 bases between the germline ends. In TCRdb, the 5' RACE reads were re-called with MiXCR into one record per CDR3 protein. The sample carries about 340,000 distinct CDR3 sequences, around a fifth recorded once. Material: PBMCs or a T cell subset sorted from them (not recorded which). The chain links TRBV27 to TRBJ2-7; D remains unclear. The clonotype was recovered from an adult woman who had mild COVID-19 (a few samples of this study predate the infection). Cell type and time point are not known. CDR3 in amino acids: CASTFRLGNEQYF. The CDR3 coding sequence is TGTGCCAGCACCTTTAGACTTGGGAACGAGCAGTACTTC.